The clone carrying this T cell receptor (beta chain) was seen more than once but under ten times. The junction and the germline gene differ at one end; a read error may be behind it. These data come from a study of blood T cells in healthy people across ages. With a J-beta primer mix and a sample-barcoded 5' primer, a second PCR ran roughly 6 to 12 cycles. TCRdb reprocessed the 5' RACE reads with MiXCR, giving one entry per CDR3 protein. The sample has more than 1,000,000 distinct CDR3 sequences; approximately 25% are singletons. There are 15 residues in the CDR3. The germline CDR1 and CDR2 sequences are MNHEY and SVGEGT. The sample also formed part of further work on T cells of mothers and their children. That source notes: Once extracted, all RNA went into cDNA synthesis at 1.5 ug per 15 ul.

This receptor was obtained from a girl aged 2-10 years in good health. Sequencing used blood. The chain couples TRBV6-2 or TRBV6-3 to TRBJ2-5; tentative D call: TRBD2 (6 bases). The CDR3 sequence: CASSYSNWGEETQYF. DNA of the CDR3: TGTGCCAGCAGTTACTCGAACTGGGGGGAAGAGACTCAGTACTTC.